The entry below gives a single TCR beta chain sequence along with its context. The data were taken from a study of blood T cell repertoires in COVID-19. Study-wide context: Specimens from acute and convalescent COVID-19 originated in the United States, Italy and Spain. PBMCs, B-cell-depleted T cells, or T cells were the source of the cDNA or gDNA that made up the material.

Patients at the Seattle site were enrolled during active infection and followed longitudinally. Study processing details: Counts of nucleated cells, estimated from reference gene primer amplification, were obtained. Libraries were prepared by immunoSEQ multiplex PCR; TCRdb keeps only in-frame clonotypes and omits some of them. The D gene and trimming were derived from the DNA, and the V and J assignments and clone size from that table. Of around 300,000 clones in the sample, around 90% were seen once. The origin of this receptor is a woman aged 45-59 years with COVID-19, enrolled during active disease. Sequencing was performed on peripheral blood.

The CDR3 spells CAISRGATEAFF. CDR3 DNA: TGTGCCATCAGCCGCGGGGCCACTGAAGCTTTCTTT. The chain recombines TRBV10-3 with TRBJ1-1; TRBD1 is a possible D gene (5 bases). This CDR3 spans 12 amino acids. CDR1 and CDR2 (germline): ENHRY, SYGVKD. The V end was cut by 6 bases, the J end by 4 bases, with 9 bases between.